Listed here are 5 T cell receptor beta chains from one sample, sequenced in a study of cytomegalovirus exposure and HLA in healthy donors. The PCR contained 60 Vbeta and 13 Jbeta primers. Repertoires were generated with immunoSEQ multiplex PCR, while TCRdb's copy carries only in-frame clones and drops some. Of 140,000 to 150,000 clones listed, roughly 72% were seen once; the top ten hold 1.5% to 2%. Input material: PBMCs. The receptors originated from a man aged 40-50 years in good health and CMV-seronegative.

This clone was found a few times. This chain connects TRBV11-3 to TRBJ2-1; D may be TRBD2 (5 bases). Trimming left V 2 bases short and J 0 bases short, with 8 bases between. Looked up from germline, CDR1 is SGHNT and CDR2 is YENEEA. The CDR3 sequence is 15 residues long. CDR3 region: CASSLRGGSYNEQFF. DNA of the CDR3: TGTGCCAGCAGCTTAAGAGGAGGCTCCTACAATGAGCAGTTCTTC.

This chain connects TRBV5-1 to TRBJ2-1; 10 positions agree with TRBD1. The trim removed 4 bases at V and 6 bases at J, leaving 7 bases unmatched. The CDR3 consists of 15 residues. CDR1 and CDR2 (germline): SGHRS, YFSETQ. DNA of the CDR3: TGCGCCAGCAGCCCCTCCGGGACAGGGGCCAATGAGCAGTTCTTC. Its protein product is CASSPSGTGANEQFF.

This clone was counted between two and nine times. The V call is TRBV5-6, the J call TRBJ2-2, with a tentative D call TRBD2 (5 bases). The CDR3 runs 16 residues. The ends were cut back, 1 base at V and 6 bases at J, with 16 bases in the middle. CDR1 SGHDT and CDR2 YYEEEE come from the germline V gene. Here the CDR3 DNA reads TGTGCCAGCAGCTTGTTGCGCGGGTTAACGGCCGGGGAGCTGTTTTTT. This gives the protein CASSLLRGLTAGELFF.

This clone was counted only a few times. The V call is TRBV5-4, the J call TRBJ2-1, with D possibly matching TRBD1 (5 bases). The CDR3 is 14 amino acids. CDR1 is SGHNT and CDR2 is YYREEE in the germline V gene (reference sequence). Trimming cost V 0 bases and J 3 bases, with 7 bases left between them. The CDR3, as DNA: TGTGCCAGCAGCTTGGGGGGCTTCTACAATGAGCAGTTCTTC. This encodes CASSLGGFYNEQFF.

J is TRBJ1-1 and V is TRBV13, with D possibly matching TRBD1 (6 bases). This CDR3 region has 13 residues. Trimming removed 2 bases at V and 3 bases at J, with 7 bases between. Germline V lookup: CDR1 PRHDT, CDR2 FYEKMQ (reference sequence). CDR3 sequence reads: CASSLSGDTEAFF. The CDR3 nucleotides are TGTGCCAGCAGCTTATCAGGGGACACTGAAGCTTTCTTT.